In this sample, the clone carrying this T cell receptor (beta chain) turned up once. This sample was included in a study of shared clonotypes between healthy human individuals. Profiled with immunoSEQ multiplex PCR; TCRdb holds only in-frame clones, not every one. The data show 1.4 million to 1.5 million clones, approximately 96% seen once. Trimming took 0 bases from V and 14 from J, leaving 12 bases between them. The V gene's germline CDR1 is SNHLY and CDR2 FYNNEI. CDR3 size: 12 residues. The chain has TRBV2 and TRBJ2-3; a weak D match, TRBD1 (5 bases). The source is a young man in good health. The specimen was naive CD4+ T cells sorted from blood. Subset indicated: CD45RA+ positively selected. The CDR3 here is CASSEAHRTSYF. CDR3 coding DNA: TGTGCCAGCAGTGAAGCGCACAGGACCTCGTATTTT.